This is a list of T cell receptor beta chains from one sample in a study of blood T cells in healthy people across ages. From the 5' RACE reads, TCRdb called clonotypes with MiXCR, one entry per CDR3 protein. The data show about 670,000 distinct CDR3 sequences, with around 52% seen just once and approximately 13% held by the top ten. What was sequenced was blood. These receptors were taken from an elderly woman in good health. Both conserved end residues are part of each CDR3. Each record gives: clone size, J gene, D gene, V gene, CDR3 protein, CDR3 DNA. A D gene is named only where the DNA matches it firmly. Clone size is shown for a subset of rows, as once, few, many or a class of expanded clone.

size: NA
J: TRBJ2-5
D: TRBD2
V: TRBV3-1
CDR3: CASSQVSGGAGETQYF
DNA: TGTGCCAGCAGCCAAGTGAGCGGGGGGGCCGGTGAGACCCAGTACTTC

size: NA
J: TRBJ2-7
D: TRBD1
V: TRBV5-1
CDR3: CASSRDRSPTYEQYF
DNA: TGCGCCAGCAGCAGGGACAGGTCCCCTACCTACGAGCAGTACTTC

size: many
J: TRBJ1-4
D: NA
V: TRBV4-1
CDR3: CASSQTLREKLFF
DNA: TGCGCCAGCAGCCAAACCCTACGTGAAAAACTGTTTTTT

size: NA
J: TRBJ2-1
D: TRBD2
V: TRBV27
CDR3: CTSSSTSGRGEQFF
DNA: TGTACCAGCAGTTCAACTAGCGGGAGAGGTGAGCAGTTCTTC

size: NA
J: TRBJ2-3
D: TRBD2
V: TRBV20-1
CDR3: CSAPVGGGAGDTQYF
DNA: TGCAGTGCTCCAGTTGGCGGGGGGGCGGGAGATACGCAGTATTTT

size: NA
J: TRBJ2-4
D: NA
V: TRBV12-3/TRBV12-4
CDR3: CASSLYEGIAKNIQYF
DNA: TGTGCCAGCAGTTTATATGAGGGGATAGCCAAAAACATTCAGTACTTC

size: NA
J: TRBJ1-2
D: NA
V: TRBV20-1
CDR3: CSATEPGTRIYTF
DNA: TGCAGTGCGACCGAGCCCGGGACGAGAATCTACACCTTC

size: NA
J: TRBJ2-3
D: NA
V: TRBV13
CDR3: CASSPPHEVSTDTQYF
DNA: TGTGCCAGCAGCCCACCCCATGAGGTTAGCACAGATACGCAGTATTTT

size: few
J: TRBJ2-5
D: NA
V: TRBV20-1
CDR3: CSARDDRRQETQYF
DNA: TGCAGTGCTAGAGATGATCGGAGGCAAGAGACCCAGTACTTC

size: many
J: TRBJ1-2
D: NA
V: TRBV11-2
CDR3: CATRGATSRANYGYTF
DNA: TGTGCCACACGGGGGGCCACGTCCCGAGCTAACTATGGCTACACCTTC

size: few
J: TRBJ2-5
D: NA
V: TRBV5-1
CDR3: CASSFRGEGLQETQYF
DNA: TGCGCCAGCAGCTTCAGGGGGGAAGGTCTACAAGAGACCCAGTACTTC

size: NA
J: TRBJ2-3
D: TRBD1
V: TRBV5-6
CDR3: CATRTGADTQYF
DNA: TGTGCCACTCGGACAGGGGCAGATACGCAGTATTTT

size: many
J: TRBJ2-3
D: TRBD2
V: TRBV12-3/TRBV12-4
CDR3: CASSFGLAGGPGDTQYF
DNA: TGTGCCAGCAGTTTCGGTCTAGCGGGAGGGCCCGGAGATACGCAGTATTTT

size: NA
J: TRBJ2-1
D: TRBD2
V: TRBV5-5
CDR3: CASRRTSGSPDEQFF
DNA: TGTGCCAGCAGACGGACTAGCGGGAGTCCCGATGAGCAGTTCTTC

size: NA
J: TRBJ2-2
D: NA
V: TRBV12-3/TRBV12-4
CDR3: CASSFRVPNTGELFF
DNA: TGTGCCAGCAGTTTTCGGGTGCCGAACACCGGGGAGCTGTTTTTT

size: NA
J: TRBJ2-5
D: TRBD2
V: TRBV20-1
CDR3: CSANPGLAGVQETQYF
DNA: TGCAGTGCTAACCCTGGACTAGCGGGAGTCCAAGAGACCCAGTACTTC

size: many
J: TRBJ2-1
D: TRBD2
V: TRBV5-1
CDR3: CASSLAGDLYNEQFF
DNA: TGCGCCAGCAGCCTAGCGGGGGATCTTTACAATGAGCAGTTCTTC